The table lists the clone carrying this T cell receptor (beta chain) with a few counts. Its antigen is unknown. Each CDR3 protein gets one entry after TCRdb re-called the 5' RACE reads with MiXCR. The sample records under 550,000 distinct CDR3 sequences, 21% being singletons. This sample is drawn from a study of T cells after yellow fever vaccination. Overall study: Fractions of low cell number were prepared using SMART-Seq v4 Ultra Low Input. Findings and caveats of the study: Although the secondary response was weaker, it peaked faster, at day 5 versus 15. Just a small share of clonotypes turned up in the CD4 compartment as well as the CD8 compartment.

The sequence derives from a young man who received the YFV17D yellow fever vaccine. The sequenced sample was PBMCs, obtained 21 days after the first yellow fever vaccination.

The CDR3 is CSVLVQGTEQYF. As DNA, the CDR3 is TGCAGCGTCCTTGTACAGGGTACCGAGCAGTACTTC. The chain employs TRBV29-1 and TRBJ2-7; TRBD1 might be the D (6 bases). Trimming took 6 bases from V and 6 from J, leaving 15 bases between them. The CDR3 has 12 residues. CDR1 is SQVTM and CDR2 is ANQGSEA in the germline V gene.